The next 4 T cell receptor beta chains were all read from a single sample in a study of PD-L1 blockade in urothelial cancer. Time point denoted: peripheral blood 6 weeks after treatment start. Clones were sequenced by immunoSEQ multiplex PCR, and TCRdb holds only the in-frame ones, with some missing. The top ten clones hold roughly 2.3% of a sample with 100,000 to 150,000 clones, about 82% of them seen once. The sample was PBMCs, taken around atezolizumab (anti-PD-L1) treatment. All receptors derive from a man aged 45 to 65 with urothelial cancer.

This chain joins TRBV5-1 and TRBJ2-1; tentatively, D is TRBD2 (6 bases). Per germline, CDR1 SGHRS and CDR2 YFSETQ. The length of the CDR3 is 17 residues. Trimming cost V 1 base and J 2 bases, with 16 bases left between them. In nucleotides, the CDR3 is TGCGCCAGCAGCTTGTCCCTTATCGGGAGTACCTACAATGAGCAGTTCTTC. Residues: CASSLSLIGSTYNEQFF. The variable domain in full, completed from reference TRBV5-1 and TRBJ2-1, reads KAGVTQTPRYLIKTRGQQVTLSCSPISGHRSVSWYQQTPGQGLQFLFEYFSETQRNKGNFPGRFSGRQFSNSRSEMNVSTLELGDSALYLCASSLSLIGSTYNEQFFGPGTRLTVL.

The rearrangement links TRBV5-6 to TRBJ2-3; 7 bases match TRBD1. The V and J ends lost 0 bases and 1 base, in that order; junction bases with no gene match: 2. CDR3 size: 15 residues. Germline V gene data show CDR1 as SGHDT and CDR2 as YYEEEE. The CDR3 DNA reads TGTGCCAGCAGCTTGGTAGGACAGGGCACAGATACGCAGTATTTT. This sequence encodes CASSLVGQGTDTQYF.

The chain carries TRBV27 and TRBJ2-1; D may be TRBD2 (5 bases). Germline V gene sequence: CDR1 MNHEY, CDR2 SMNVEV (reference sequence). With 5 bases removed from V and 2 bases from J, the gap between germline ends came to 10 bases. CDR3 size: 14 residues. Here the CDR3 DNA reads TGTGCCAGCAGTCGCAGCGGACCCTACAATGAGCAGTTCTTC. Amino acid sequence: CASSRSGPYNEQFF.

This rearrangement joins TRBV18 to TRBJ1-1, with 7 bases that match TRBD1. V dropped 2 bases and J dropped 4; count of bases not matched to a gene: 7. Germline V gene data show CDR1 as KGHSH and CDR2 as LQKENI. This CDR3 spans 15 amino acids. CDR3 DNA: TGTGCCAGCTCACCAACCTCCAGGGGGAGCACTGAAGCTTTCTTT. As protein: CASSPTSRGSTEAFF. Using reference TRBV18 and TRBJ1-1 for the parts outside the CDR3, the full variable domain is NAGVMQNPRHLVRRRGQEARLRCSPMKGHSHVYWYRQLPEEGLKFMVYLQKENIIDESGMPKERFSAEFPKEGPSILRIQQVVRGDSAAYFCASSPTSRGSTEAFFGQGTRLTVV.